This TCR beta chain was recovered during a study of cytomegalovirus exposure and HLA in healthy donors. The CDR3 spans 11 residues. V shed 3 bases, J shed 12 bases, and the junction held 4 bases outside the gene matches. Looked up from germline, CDR1 is SEHNR and CDR2 is FQNEAQ (reference sequence). Primers included in the PCR were 60 Vbeta and 13 Jbeta primers. In the authors' workflow: Later reanalysis found roughly 80 million unique TCR beta chains, 10 million to 14 million of them shared. The table came from immunoSEQ multiplex PCR; TCRdb's copy has only in-frame clones and leaves some out. That table supplies the V and J calls and clone size; D and trimming were determined from the DNA. The table includes over 90,000 clones, roughly three quarters detected once.

The clonotype was recovered from a male donor in good health and CMV-seropositive. What was sequenced was PBMCs. This chain connects TRBV7-9 to TRBJ2-5; 7 bases line up with TRBD2. CDR3 region: CASSLGGGKYF. The CDR3 region has the DNA TGTGCCAGCAGCTTGGGGGGAGGGAAGTACTTC. Filled out from reference TRBV7-9 and TRBJ2-5, the complete variable domain reads DTGVSQNPRHKITKRGQNVTFRCDPISEHNRLYWYRQTLGQGPEFLTYFQNEAQLEKSRLLSDRFSAERPKGSFSTLEIQRTEQGDSAMYLCASSLGGGKYFGPGTRLLVL.